Here is one TCR beta chain with its context. This sample stems from a study of shared clonotypes between healthy human individuals. This CDR3 contains 14 residues. V lost 6 bases to trimming and J lost 0 bases, with 12 bases between them. The V gene's germline CDR1 is LNHDA and CDR2 SQIVND (reference sequence). At a deep level, the assay was run. TCRdb keeps only in-frame clones here, not all; method: immunoSEQ multiplex PCR. The table lists about 2 million clones, 95% of them singletons. The sample taken for sequencing was naive CD4+ T cells sorted from blood. The subset here: CD45RA+ positively selected. The receptor was isolated from a man between 18 and 29 years old in good health. V and J are TRBV19 and TRBJ2-7; D ambiguous. CDR3 sequence: CASSPATASYEQYF. The CDR3 coding sequence is TGTGCCAGTAGCCCAGCTACAGCCTCCTACGAGCAGTACTTC.